Sequencing of this T cell receptor beta chain was carried out in a study of blood T cell repertoires in COVID-19. This CDR3 region has 17 residues. Per the germline V gene, CDR1 is MNHEY and CDR2 is SMNVEV (reference sequence). V was clipped by 6 bases and J by 2 bases; unmatched bases: 12. Sequencing was performed with immunoSEQ multiplex PCR; in TCRdb, only in-frame clones are kept and a portion is missing. Found here are about 120,000 clones, about 88% of them singletons; the top ten hold 3.7%. The clonotype originates from a man aged 45-65 years with active COVID-19. The specimen sequenced was peripheral blood. This chain connects TRBV27 to TRBJ2-1, with 8 bases fitting TRBD2. The CDR3 reads CASRRAGAPGTYNEQFF. Here the CDR3 DNA reads TGTGCCAGCAGGCGAGCGGGAGCGCCAGGCACCTACAATGAGCAGTTCTTC.